This record looks at one TCR beta chain sequence and its context. Its antigen is still unknown. The data derive from a study of cytomegalovirus exposure and HLA in healthy donors. On the study more broadly: The study's early data release held 75 million to 95 million unique TCRs from HLA-typed donors.

CDR3 size: 13 residues. Per germline, CDR1 SGHRS and CDR2 YFSETQ. With 1 base removed from V and 6 bases from J, the gap between germline ends came to 10 bases. Regarding the study as a whole: While the bulk of TCR sequences proved rare, some public TCRs turned up in many donors. Specificity of three CMV-associated chains for CMV antigens was verified in vitro. Segments of the TCR beta V type were, in most cases, productive about 90% or about 30% of the time in an earlier analysis.

Vbeta (60) and Jbeta (13) primers were used in the PCR. Assay: immunoSEQ multiplex PCR; the TCRdb copy retains only in-frame clones and omits some. This table lists 65,000 to 95,000 clones. This rearrangement joins TRBV5-1 to TRBJ1-1; a weak D match, TRBD1 (6 bases). The material sequenced was PBMCs. The TCR originated in a man aged 30 to 39 in good health and CMV-seronegative. The DNA for the CDR3 is TGCGCCAGCAGCTTGACAGGGTTGGCTGAAGCTTTCTTT. Translating it yields CASSLTGLAEAFF.